Here is one T cell receptor beta chain with its context. The entry originates in a study of blood T cell repertoires in COVID-19. Study background: Researchers got acute and convalescent COVID-19 samples from the United States, Italy and Spain. PBMCs, B-cell-depleted T cells, or T cells were the source of the cDNA or gDNA that made up the material.

The CDR3 has 14 residues. From germline, CDR1 is SGHRS and CDR2 YFSETQ. Trimming left V 1 base short and J 1 base short, with 8 bases between. Methods used by the authors: It was from reference gene primer amplification that nucleated cell counts were estimated. Libraries were prepared by immunoSEQ multiplex PCR; TCRdb keeps only in-frame clonotypes and omits some of them. V and J calls and clone size are copied from that table; D and trimming were computed from the DNA. Among approximately 240,000 clones listed, more than 65% were seen once. The rearrangement joins TRBV5-1 to TRBJ1-1; D remains unclear. The sequenced sample was peripheral blood. The TCR sequence derives from a woman aged 35 to 49 with active or convalescent COVID-19. The CDR3 sequence: CASSLSERNTEAFF. The CDR3, as DNA: TGCGCCAGCAGCTTGTCGGAGCGGAACACTGAAGCTTTCTTT.